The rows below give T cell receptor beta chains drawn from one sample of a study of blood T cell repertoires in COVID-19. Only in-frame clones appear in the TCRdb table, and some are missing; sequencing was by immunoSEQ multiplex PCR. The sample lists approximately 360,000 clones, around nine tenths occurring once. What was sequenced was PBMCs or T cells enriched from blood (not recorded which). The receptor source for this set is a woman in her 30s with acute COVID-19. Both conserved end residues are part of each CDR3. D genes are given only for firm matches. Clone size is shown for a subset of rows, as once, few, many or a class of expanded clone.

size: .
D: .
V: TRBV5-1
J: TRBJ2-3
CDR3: CASSGRGGHTDTQYF
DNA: TGCGCCAGCAGCGGGAGGGGGGGTCACACAGATACGCAGTATTTT

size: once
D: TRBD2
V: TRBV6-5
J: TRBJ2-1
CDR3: CASSYRGLLGVDEQFF
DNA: TGTGCCAGCAGTTACCGGGGACTATTGGGGGTGGATGAGCAGTTCTTC

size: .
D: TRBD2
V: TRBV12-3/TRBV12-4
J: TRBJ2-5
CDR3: CASSLWREGTQYF
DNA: TGTGCCAGCAGTTTATGGCGGGAGGGGACCCAGTACTTC

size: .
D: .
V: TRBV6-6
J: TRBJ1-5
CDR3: CASSLPGQPQHF
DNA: TGTGCCAGCAGCCTTCCGGGTCAGCCCCAGCATTTT

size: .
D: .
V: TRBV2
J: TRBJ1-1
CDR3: CANQGNMNTEAFF
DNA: TGTGCCAACCAGGGTAACATGAACACTGAAGCTTTCTTT

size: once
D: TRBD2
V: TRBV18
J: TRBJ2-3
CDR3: CASSPLRQTPGLLVLATDTQYF
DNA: TGTGCCAGCTCACCACTTCGTCAGACTCCGGGACTACTTGTTCTAGCAACAGATACGCAGTATTTT

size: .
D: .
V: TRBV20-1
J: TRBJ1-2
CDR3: CSAKDPVGYTF
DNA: TGCAGTGCTAAAGACCCGGTCGGCTACACCTTC

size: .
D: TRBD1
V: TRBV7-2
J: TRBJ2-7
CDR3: CASSLVGTASGQQYF
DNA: TGTGCCAGCAGCTTAGTGGGGACAGCCTCCGGTCAGCAGTACTTC

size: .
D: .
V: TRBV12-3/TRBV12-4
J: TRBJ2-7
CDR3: CASSLSTYEQYF
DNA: TGTGCCAGCAGTTTATCCACCTACGAGCAGTACTTC

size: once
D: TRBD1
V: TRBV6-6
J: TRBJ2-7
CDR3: CASSYVTGGYEQYF
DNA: TGTGCCAGCAGTTACGTAACAGGGGGCTACGAGCAGTACTTC

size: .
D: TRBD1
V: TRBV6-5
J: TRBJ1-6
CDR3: CASRPTGVGSPLHF
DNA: TGTGCCAGCAGACCGACAGGGGTAGGCTCACCCCTCCACTTT

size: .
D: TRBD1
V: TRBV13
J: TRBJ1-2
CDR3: CASSQTGGWYGYTF
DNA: TGTGCCAGCAGCCAGACAGGGGGCTGGTATGGCTACACCTTC

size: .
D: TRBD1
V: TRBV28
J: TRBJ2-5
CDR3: CASSPTGTAQEGQYF
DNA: TGTGCCAGCAGCCCTACCGGGACAGCCCAAGAGGGCCAGTACTTC

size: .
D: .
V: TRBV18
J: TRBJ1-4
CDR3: CASSPQQGNEKLFF
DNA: TGTGCCAGCTCACCGCAACAGGGTAATGAAAAACTGTTTTTT

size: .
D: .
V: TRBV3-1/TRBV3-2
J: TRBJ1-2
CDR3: CASSQVLAFGGYTF
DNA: TGTGCCAGCAGCCAAGTCCTAGCTTTTGGTGGCTACACCTTC

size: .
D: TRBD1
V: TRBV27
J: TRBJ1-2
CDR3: CASSLSGQVEYTF
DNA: TGTGCCAGCAGTTTATCCGGACAGGTGGAGTACACCTTC

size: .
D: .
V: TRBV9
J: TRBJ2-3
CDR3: CASSVGGDETDTQYF
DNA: TGTGCCAGCAGCGTAGGGGGGGATGAGACAGATACGCAGTATTTT

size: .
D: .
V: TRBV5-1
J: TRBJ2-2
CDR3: CASTFPGDSDTGELFF
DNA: TGCGCCAGCACCTTTCCAGGGGATTCAGACACCGGGGAGCTGTTTTTT

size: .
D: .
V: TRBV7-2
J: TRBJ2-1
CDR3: CASSPRRGTTGEQFF
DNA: TGTGCCAGCAGCCCTCGCAGGGGAACCACAGGGGAGCAGTTCTTC

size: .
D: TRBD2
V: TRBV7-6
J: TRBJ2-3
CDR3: CASSLIQGGIHSTDTQYF
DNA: TGTGCCAGCAGCTTAATCCAGGGAGGGATACATAGCACAGATACGCAGTATTTT

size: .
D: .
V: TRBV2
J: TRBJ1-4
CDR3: CASNPVATNEKLFF
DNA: TGTGCCAGCAATCCGGTGGCAACTAATGAAAAACTGTTTTTT

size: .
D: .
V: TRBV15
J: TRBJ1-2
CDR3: CATSSPTLANYGYTF
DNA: TGTGCCACCAGCAGTCCCACCCTAGCTAACTATGGCTACACCTTC

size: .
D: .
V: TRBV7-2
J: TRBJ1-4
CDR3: CASSLSGYRSEKLFF
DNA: TGTGCCAGCAGCTTGTCCGGCTATAGGAGTGAAAAACTGTTTTTT

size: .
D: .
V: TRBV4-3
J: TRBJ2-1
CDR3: CASSQDRRTRGYNEQFF
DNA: TGCGCCAGCAGCCAAGACCGAAGAACTCGGGGCTACAATGAGCAGTTCTTC

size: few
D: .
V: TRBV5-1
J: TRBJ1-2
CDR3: CASSPPGAGSGYTF
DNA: TGCGCCAGCAGTCCTCCCGGGGCGGGGTCCGGCTACACCTTC

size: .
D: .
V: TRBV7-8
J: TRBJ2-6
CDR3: CASTDGGSGANVLTF
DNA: TGTGCCAGCACGGACGGAGGGTCTGGGGCCAACGTCCTGACTTTC

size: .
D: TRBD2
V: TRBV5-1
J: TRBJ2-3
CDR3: CASSLNAGDWTQYF
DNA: TGCGCCAGCAGCTTGAATGCGGGGGATTGGACGCAGTATTTT

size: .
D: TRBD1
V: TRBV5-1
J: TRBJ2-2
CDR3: CASRSYRGFSTGELFF
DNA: TGCGCCAGCAGATCCTACAGGGGCTTCAGCACCGGGGAGCTGTTTTTT

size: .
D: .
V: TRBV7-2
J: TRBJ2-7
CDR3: CASSPRLGASYEQYF
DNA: TGTGCCAGCAGCCCAAGACTAGGGGCCTCCTACGAGCAGTACTTC

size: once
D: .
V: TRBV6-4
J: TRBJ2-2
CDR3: CASSDSSLSTGELFF
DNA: TGTGCCAGCAGTGACTCGAGTCTGAGCACCGGGGAGCTGTTTTTT